This TCR beta chain was identified during a study of cytomegalovirus exposure and HLA in healthy donors. Whole-study findings and limits: Some V segments, including TRBV6-2 and TRBV6-3, were excluded as indistinguishable.

The PCR was carried out with 60 Vbeta primers and 13 Jbeta primers. In the original analysis: The authors later counted about 80 million unique TCR beta chains, around 9.9 million of them shared. The data were produced by immunoSEQ multiplex PCR, yet TCRdb's version contains in-frame clones alone and is incomplete. The V and J calls and the clone size are those of that table, but D and trimming were determined from the DNA. The sample has about 120,000 clones, approximately 76% seen once. This clone was seen a few times. Its specificity is not known. V lost 8 bases to trimming and J lost 4 bases; unmatched junction nucleotides: 4. This CDR3 spans 13 amino acids. From germline, CDR1 is SNHLY and CDR2 FYNNEI.

The material sequenced was PBMCs. The sequence was obtained from a man between 50 and 59 years old in good health and CMV-seropositive. V is TRBV2 and J is TRBJ1-5; 8 nucleotides line up with TRBD1. The CDR3 bases are TGTGCCAGCCGGACAGGGAATAATCAGCCCCAGCATTTT. It codes for CASRTGNNQPQHF.